This T cell receptor beta chain is drawn from a study of blood T cell repertoires in COVID-19. Study at large: The United States, Italy and Spain were the sources of the acute and convalescent COVID-19 samples. PBMCs, B-cell-depleted T cells, or T cells provided the cDNA or gDNA that made up the material.

Per the original data handling: The authors estimated nucleated cell counts from reference gene primer amplification. The assay was immunoSEQ multiplex PCR, and TCRdb's table has in-frame clones only and misses some. V, J and clone size were drawn from that table, and D and trimming were deduced from the DNA. The sample includes just over 90,000 clones, 90% of them seen just once. The CDR3 has 14 residues. The V and J ends lost 0 bases and 8 bases respectively, with 14 bases between them. Looked up from germline, CDR1 is ENHRY and CDR2 is SYGVKD. The receptor's source is a human donor with active COVID-19. The donor label of this sample is uncertain. Material: peripheral blood. This sequence joins TRBV10-3 and TRBJ2-7; no firm D call. CDR3 protein: CAISESGQVGKQYF. In DNA, the CDR3 is TGTGCCATCAGTGAGTCTGGGCAGGTTGGTAAGCAGTACTTC.